Listed below are T cell receptor beta chains from one sample, sequenced in a study of neurological immune-mediated disorders. TCRdb re-called the 5' RACE reads with MiXCR, one entry per CDR3 protein. The data show tens of thousands of distinct CDR3 sequences, with about 4.2% seen just once and about 1.5% held by the top ten. Sequencing was carried out using PBMCs. The source is a man aged 30-40 years with multiple sclerosis. Both conserved end residues are part of each CDR3. The order of the fields is J gene, clone size, V gene, D gene, CDR3 protein, CDR3 DNA. A D gene is named only where the DNA matches it firmly. Clone size is stated in some rows and not others, as once, few, many or a class when expanded.

>TRBJ1-2|many|TRBV18|TRBD1
CASSAQRQGPVSGYTF
TGTGCCAGCTCAGCTCAGCGACAGGGCCCCGTGTCGGGCTACACCTTC
>TRBJ1-1|few|TRBV7-2|TRBD1
CASSLTLTGGFAEAFF
TGTGCCAGCAGCCTCACGCTGACAGGGGGCTTTGCTGAAGCTTTCTTT
>TRBJ1-5|many|TRBV25-1|.
CASSEGGGGLYPQHF
TGTGCCAGCAGTGAAGGTGGCGGGGGGTTGTATCCCCAGCATTTT
>TRBJ1-2|.|TRBV20-1|TRBD1
CSARDRTKNGYTF
TGCAGTGCTAGGGACAGGACCAAAAACGGCTACACCTTC
>TRBJ1-1|many|TRBV7-9|.
CASSLAGSGNTEAFF
TGTGCCAGCAGCTTAGCAGGGTCGGGGAACACTGAAGCTTTCTTT
>TRBJ1-6|few|TRBV7-9|.
CASSPGGGYWMDSYNSPLNF
TGTGCCAGCAGCCCCGGGGGGGGCTACTGGATGGACTCCTATAATTCACCCCTCAACTTT
>TRBJ2-7|many|TRBV6-6|TRBD1
CASSLDRVYEQYF
TGTGCCAGCAGCCTAGACAGGGTCTACGAGCAGTACTTC
>TRBJ2-5|many|TRBV29-1|.
CSVAAGMRGETQYF
TGCAGCGTTGCGGCAGGGATGAGAGGAGAGACCCAGTACTTC
>TRBJ2-1|many|TRBV20-1|.
CSARPGPNRAWQFF
TGCAGTGCTAGACCGGGACCGAACCGCGCCTGGCAGTTCTTC
>TRBJ2-7|many|TRBV27|TRBD2
CASRSGGATTYEQYF
TGTGCCAGCAGATCCGGGGGGGCGACAACCTACGAGCAGTACTTC
>TRBJ2-7|many|TRBV7-6|TRBD1
CASSINRGEQYF
TGTGCCAGCAGCATAAACAGGGGCGAGCAGTACTTC
>TRBJ2-6|many|TRBV6-2/TRBV6-3|.
CASSYQTGSSGANVLTF
TGTGCCAGCAGTTACCAGACAGGTAGCTCTGGGGCCAACGTCCTGACTTTC
>TRBJ2-5|many|TRBV5-1|TRBD2
CASGRTSGETQYF
TGCGCCAGCGGGAGGACTAGCGGAGAGACCCAGTACTTC
>TRBJ1-2|few|TRBV15|.
CATSRAEINYGYTF
TGTGCCACCAGCAGAGCGGAAATTAACTATGGCTACACCTTC
>TRBJ2-7|many|TRBV29-1|.
CSVGGGPFDYEQYF
TGCAGCGTTGGTGGGGGCCCATTTGACTACGAGCAGTACTTC
>TRBJ2-5|many|TRBV5-1|.
CASSLAPGVAETQYF
TGCGCCAGCAGCTTGGCTCCAGGGGTTGCAGAGACCCAGTACTTC
>TRBJ2-2|many|TRBV12-3/TRBV12-4|.
CASGGKQGTGELFF
TGTGCCAGCGGGGGAAAGCAGGGGACCGGGGAGCTGTTTTTT
>TRBJ2-5|many|TRBV2|.
CASSRSFVGETQYF
TGTGCCAGCAGTCGGTCGTTCGTCGGGGAGACCCAGTACTTC
>TRBJ2-1|many|TRBV29-1|TRBD2
CSVEVREGEQFF
TGCAGCGTTGAAGTCAGGGAGGGTGAGCAGTTCTTC
>TRBJ1-1|many|TRBV5-1|.
CASRLGGGTEAFF
TGCGCCAGCAGATTAGGCGGGGGCACTGAAGCTTTCTTT
>TRBJ2-5|many|TRBV4-1|.
CASSQGTGIPETQYF
TGCGCCAGCAGCCAAGGAACGGGGATTCCGGAGACCCAGTACTTC
>TRBJ1-4|many|TRBV6-6|.
CASRAYGEKLFF
TGTGCCAGCAGGGCATACGGTGAAAAACTGTTTTTT
>TRBJ2-3|many|TRBV5-1|.
CASSNSDRDTQYF
TGCGCCAGCAGCAATTCCGACAGGGATACGCAGTATTTT
>TRBJ2-2|many|TRBV7-6|TRBD2
CASSLALPGGTNTGELFF
TGTGCCAGCAGCTTAGCGCTACCGGGGGGTACGAACACCGGGGAGCTGTTTTTT
>TRBJ1-1|many|TRBV7-9|.
CASSSIMNTEAFF
TGTGCCAGCAGCTCTATAATGAACACTGAAGCTTTCTTT
>TRBJ2-2|many|TRBV20-1|.
CSARDQRSNTGELFF
TGCAGTGCTAGAGATCAGAGAAGTAACACCGGGGAGCTGTTTTTT
>TRBJ2-1|many|TRBV5-4|TRBD2
CASSLDPSGGGIFLEQFF
TGTGCCAGCAGCTTGGATCCTAGCGGGGGGGGTATTTTTTTGGAGCAGTTCTTC
>TRBJ1-1|many|TRBV12-3/TRBV12-4|TRBD1
CASRRWTGEAFF
TGTGCCAGCAGACGTTGGACAGGGGAAGCTTTCTTT
>TRBJ1-6|many|TRBV9|.
CASSGRDRNSPLHF
TGTGCCAGCAGCGGACGGGACCGCAATTCACCCCTCCACTTT
>TRBJ1-5|many|TRBV6-5|.
CASSSRERQPQHF
TGTGCCAGCAGTAGCAGAGAAAGACAGCCCCAGCATTTT
>TRBJ1-2|.|TRBV7-6|TRBD1
CASSEQGALSYGYTF
TGTGCCAGCAGCGAGCAGGGGGCGCTATCTTATGGCTACACCTTC
>TRBJ2-6|many|TRBV6-5|.
CASSYRAGGGANVLTF
TGTGCCAGCAGTTACCGTGCCGGGGGTGGGGCCAACGTCCTGACTTTC
>TRBJ2-7|once|TRBV4-1|.
CASSQELVRTGDEQYF
TGCGCCAGCAGCCAAGAACTCGTCCGAACAGGAGACGAGCAGTACTTC
>TRBJ2-7|many|TRBV12-3/TRBV12-4|.
CAGGETYEQYF
TGTGCCGGTGGGGAAACCTACGAGCAGTACTTC
>TRBJ2-3|many|TRBV9|.
CASSDGLQFDTQYF
TGTGCCAGCAGCGACGGGCTACAGTTTGATACGCAGTATTTT
>TRBJ1-3|many|TRBV5-1|TRBD1
CASSQGQLSGNTIYF
TGCGCCAGCAGCCAGGGACAGCTCTCTGGAAACACCATATATTTT
>TRBJ1-1|.|TRBV12-3/TRBV12-4|.
CASSTLKGNTEAFF
TGTGCCAGCAGTACCCTCAAGGGTAACACTGAAGCTTTCTTT
>TRBJ2-2|many|TRBV4-3|.
CASSQGQGSSGELFF
TGCGCCAGCAGCCAAGGGCAGGGTAGTTCCGGGGAGCTGTTTTTT
>TRBJ2-1|many|TRBV11-2|.
CASSLKNEQFF
TGTGCCAGCAGCTTGAAGAATGAGCAGTTCTTC
>TRBJ1-2|many|TRBV9|.
CASSVLSGQWGYTF
TGTGCCAGCAGCGTACTCTCCGGACAGTGGGGCTACACCTTC
>TRBJ2-1|many|TRBV5-6|.
CASSFGSSGNEQFF
TGTGCCAGCAGCTTTGGTTCATCCGGTAATGAGCAGTTCTTC
>TRBJ2-5|many|TRBV20-1|.
CSASDGLRGETQYF
TGCAGTGCTTCGGACGGACTGAGGGGAGAGACCCAGTACTTC
>TRBJ2-7|many|TRBV18|.
CASSPPPGDHYEQYF
TGTGCCAGCTCACCTCCCCCCGGGGATCACTACGAGCAGTACTTC
>TRBJ1-6|many|TRBV6-5|TRBD1
CASSLGDGDSSPLHF
TGTGCCAGCAGTTTAGGGGACGGGGACAGTTCACCCCTCCACTTT
>TRBJ1-4|many|TRBV4-1|.
CASSRTPTAYEKLFF
TGCGCCAGCAGTCGAACCCCGACTGCGTATGAAAAACTGTTTTTT
>TRBJ2-2|many|TRBV6-1|.
CASSRDWSAGELFF
TGTGCCAGCAGTAGGGACTGGAGCGCCGGGGAGCTGTTTTTT
>TRBJ1-6|many|TRBV20-1|.
CSARIGRGGYSPLHF
TGCAGTGCTAGAATAGGCAGGGGTGGTTATTCACCCCTCCACTTT